This TCR beta chain stems from a study of blood T cell repertoires in COVID-19. Study in general: The United States, Italy and Spain supplied acute and convalescent COVID-19 samples. From T cells, B-cell-depleted T cells, or PBMCs came the material, which was cDNA or gDNA.

TCRdb's table, derived via immunoSEQ multiplex PCR, lists solely in-frame clones and lacks some. This sample carries about 120,000 clones, 90% of them seen once, and the ten largest clones take 3.5% to 4%. The CDR3 spans 16 residues. Per germline, CDR1 SGHRS and CDR2 YFSETQ. V shed 2 bases, J shed 3 bases, and the junction held 7 bases outside the gene matches. V is TRBV5-1 and J is TRBJ2-7, with 11 positions matching TRBD1. The sequenced sample consisted of peripheral blood. The TCR sequence derives from a woman in her fifties or sixties with COVID-19, enrolled during active disease. CDR3 in amino acids: CASSLGTGGLGYEQYF. CDR3 sequence (DNA): TGCGCCAGCAGCTTAGGGACAGGGGGTCTCGGCTACGAGCAGTACTTC. Full variable domain (remainder filled in from reference TRBV5-1 and TRBJ2-7): KAGVTQTPRYLIKTRGQQVTLSCSPISGHRSVSWYQQTPGQGLQFLFEYFSETQRNKGNFPGRFSGRQFSNSRSEMNVSTLELGDSALYLCASSLGTGGLGYEQYFGPGTRLTVT.